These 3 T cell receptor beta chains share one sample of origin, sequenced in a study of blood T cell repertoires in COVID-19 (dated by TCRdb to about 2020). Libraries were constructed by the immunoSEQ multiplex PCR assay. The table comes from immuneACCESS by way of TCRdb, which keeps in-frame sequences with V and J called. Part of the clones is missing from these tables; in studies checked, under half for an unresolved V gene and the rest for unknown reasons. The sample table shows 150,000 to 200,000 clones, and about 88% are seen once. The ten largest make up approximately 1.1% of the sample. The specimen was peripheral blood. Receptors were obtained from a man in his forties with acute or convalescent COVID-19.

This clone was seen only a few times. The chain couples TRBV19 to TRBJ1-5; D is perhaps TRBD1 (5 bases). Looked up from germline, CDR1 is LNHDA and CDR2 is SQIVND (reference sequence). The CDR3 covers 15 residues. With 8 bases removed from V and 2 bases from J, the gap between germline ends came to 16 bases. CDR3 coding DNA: TGTGCCAGTTGTCAAGGAACCAGGGGCAATCAGCCCCAGCATTTT. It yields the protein CASCQGTRGNQPQHF.

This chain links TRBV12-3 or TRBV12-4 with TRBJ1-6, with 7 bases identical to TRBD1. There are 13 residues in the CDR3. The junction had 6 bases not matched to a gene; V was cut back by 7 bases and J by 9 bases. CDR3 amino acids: CASTQGGGSPLHF. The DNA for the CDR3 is TGTGCCAGCACGCAGGGGGGCGGTTCACCCCTCCACTTT.

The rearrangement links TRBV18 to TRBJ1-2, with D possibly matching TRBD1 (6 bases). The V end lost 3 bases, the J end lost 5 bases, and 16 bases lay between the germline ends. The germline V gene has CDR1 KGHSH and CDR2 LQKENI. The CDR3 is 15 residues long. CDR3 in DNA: TGTGCCAGCTCACCTAGACAGGAGCCAAATTATGGCTACACCTTC. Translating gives CASSPRQEPNYGYTF.